The source of this T cell receptor beta chain is a study of glioma-infiltrating T cells after dendritic cell vaccination. Comments on this clone: What it binds is unknown.

Broader study findings: Patients with more pretreatment TILs had longer time to progression and survival. Survival was not directly related to TCR clonality in these patients.

The CDR3 sequence is 15 residues long. V lost 1 base, J lost 4 bases, and 2 bases stayed unmatched. CDR1 and CDR2 (germline): KGHSH, LQKENI. Time point indicated: after dendritic cell vaccination, including at tumor progression/relapse. The immunoSEQ assay amplified TCRB CDR3 from up to about 2 ug DNA. The primer mix had 60 V beta and 13 J beta primers. Profiling relied on immunoSEQ multiplex PCR, and the TCRdb table lists in-frame clones only, not all of them. Of 65,000 to 80,000 clones detected, about nine tenths appear once; the ten largest clones hold around 2.3%. Source: blood, taken after dendritic cell vaccination. The chain uses TRBV18 and TRBJ2-1; 9 bases map to TRBD1. This clonotype originated in a human donor with glioblastoma. The CDR3 sequence is CASSPQGQGYNEQFF. CDR3 DNA sequence: TGTGCCAGCTCACCACAGGGACAGGGTTACAATGAGCAGTTCTTC.